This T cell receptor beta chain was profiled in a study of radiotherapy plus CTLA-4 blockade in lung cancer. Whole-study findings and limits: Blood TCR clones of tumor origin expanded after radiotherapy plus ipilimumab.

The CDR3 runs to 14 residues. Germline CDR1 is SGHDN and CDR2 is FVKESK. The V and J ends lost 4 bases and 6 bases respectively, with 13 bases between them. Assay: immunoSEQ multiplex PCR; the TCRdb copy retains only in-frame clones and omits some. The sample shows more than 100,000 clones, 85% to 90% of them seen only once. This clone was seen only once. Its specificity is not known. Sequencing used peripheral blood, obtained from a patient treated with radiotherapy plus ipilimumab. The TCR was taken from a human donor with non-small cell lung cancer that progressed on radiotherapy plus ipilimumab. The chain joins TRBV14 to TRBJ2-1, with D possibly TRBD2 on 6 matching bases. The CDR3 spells CASSPLGAGNEQFF. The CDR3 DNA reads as TGTGCCAGCAGCCCCCTCGGAGCGGGCAATGAGCAGTTCTTC.